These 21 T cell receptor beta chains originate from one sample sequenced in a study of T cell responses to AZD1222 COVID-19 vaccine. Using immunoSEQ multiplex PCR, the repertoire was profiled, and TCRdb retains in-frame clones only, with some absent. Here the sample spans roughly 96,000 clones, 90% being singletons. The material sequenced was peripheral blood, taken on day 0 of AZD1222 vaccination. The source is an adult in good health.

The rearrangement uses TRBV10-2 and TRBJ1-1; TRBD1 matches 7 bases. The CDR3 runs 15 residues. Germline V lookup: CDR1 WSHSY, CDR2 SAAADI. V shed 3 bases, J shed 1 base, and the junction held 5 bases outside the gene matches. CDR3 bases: TGCGCCAGCAGTGATCAACAGGGGAAGAACACTGAAGCTTTCTTT. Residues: CASSDQQGKNTEAFF.

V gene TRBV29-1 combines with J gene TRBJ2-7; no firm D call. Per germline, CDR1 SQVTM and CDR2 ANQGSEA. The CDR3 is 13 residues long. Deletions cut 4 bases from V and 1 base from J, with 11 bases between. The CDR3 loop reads CSVGLGFSYEQYF. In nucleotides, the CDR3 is TGCAGCGTTGGGCTGGGCTTTTCCTACGAGCAGTACTTC.

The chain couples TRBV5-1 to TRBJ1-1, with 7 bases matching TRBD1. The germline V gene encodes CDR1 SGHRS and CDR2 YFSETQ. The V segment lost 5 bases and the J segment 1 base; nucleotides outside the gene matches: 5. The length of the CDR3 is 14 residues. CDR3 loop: CASRYQGGNTEAFF. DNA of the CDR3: TGCGCCAGCAGGTACCAGGGGGGGAACACTGAAGCTTTCTTT. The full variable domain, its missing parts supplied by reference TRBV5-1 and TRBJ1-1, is KAGVTQTPRYLIKTRGQQVTLSCSPISGHRSVSWYQQTPGQGLQFLFEYFSETQRNKGNFPGRFSGRQFSNSRSEMNVSTLELGDSALYLCASRYQGGNTEAFFGQGTRLTVV.

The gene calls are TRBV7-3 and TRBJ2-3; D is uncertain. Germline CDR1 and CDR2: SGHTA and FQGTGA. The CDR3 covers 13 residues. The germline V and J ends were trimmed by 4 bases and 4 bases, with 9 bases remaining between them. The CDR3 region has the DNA TGTGCCAGCAGCTCGCGAATGGCAGATACGCAGTATTTT. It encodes CASSSRMADTQYF.

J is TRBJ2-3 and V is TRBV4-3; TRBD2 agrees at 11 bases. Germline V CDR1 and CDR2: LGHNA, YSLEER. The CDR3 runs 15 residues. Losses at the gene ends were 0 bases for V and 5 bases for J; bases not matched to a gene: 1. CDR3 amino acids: CASSQDSGRGDTQYF. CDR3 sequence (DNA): TGCGCCAGCAGCCAAGATAGCGGGAGGGGAGATACGCAGTATTTT.

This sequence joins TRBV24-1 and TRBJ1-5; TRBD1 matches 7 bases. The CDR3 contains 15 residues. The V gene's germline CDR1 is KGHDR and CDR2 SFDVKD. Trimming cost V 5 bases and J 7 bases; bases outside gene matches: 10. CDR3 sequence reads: CATSVGTGEGQPQHF. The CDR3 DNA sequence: TGTGCCACCAGTGTCGGCACAGGGGAGGGACAGCCCCAGCATTTT.

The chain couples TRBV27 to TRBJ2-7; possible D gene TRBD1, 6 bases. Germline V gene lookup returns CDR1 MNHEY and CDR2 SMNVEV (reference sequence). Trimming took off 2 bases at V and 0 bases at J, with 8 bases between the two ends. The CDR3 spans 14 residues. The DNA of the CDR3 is TGTGCCAGCAGTTTAATGGACAGCTCCTACGAGCAGTACTTC. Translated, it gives CASSLMDSSYEQYF.

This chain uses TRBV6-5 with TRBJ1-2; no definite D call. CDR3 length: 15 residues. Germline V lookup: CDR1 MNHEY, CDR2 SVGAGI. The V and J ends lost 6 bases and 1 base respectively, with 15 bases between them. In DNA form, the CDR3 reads TGTGCCAGCAGCCTAAACATAGAGATTAACTATGGCTACACCTTC. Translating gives CASSLNIEINYGYTF.

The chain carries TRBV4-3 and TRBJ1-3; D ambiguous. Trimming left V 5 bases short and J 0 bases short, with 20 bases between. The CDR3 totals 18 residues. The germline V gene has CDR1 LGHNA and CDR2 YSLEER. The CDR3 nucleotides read TGCGCCAGCAGCTACCGACAACGGATAGCATTCTCTGGAAACACCATATATTTT. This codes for CASSYRQRIAFSGNTIYF.

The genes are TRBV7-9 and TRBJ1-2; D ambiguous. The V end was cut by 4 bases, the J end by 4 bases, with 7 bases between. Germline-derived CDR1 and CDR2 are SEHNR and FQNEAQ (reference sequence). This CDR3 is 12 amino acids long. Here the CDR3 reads CASSSGGYGYTF. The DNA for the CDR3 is TGTGCCAGCAGCTCGGGAGGCTATGGCTACACCTTC.

The CDR3 bases are TGTGCCAGCAGTTTAGAGGTGGTTAGAGGGGAGTACTTC. This sequence encodes CASSLEVVRGEYF. This chain connects TRBV12-3 or TRBV12-4 to TRBJ2-7; D is tentatively TRBD1 or TRBD2 (5 bases each). With 1 base removed from V and 11 bases from J, the gap between germline ends came to 15 bases. The CDR3 is 13 residues long.

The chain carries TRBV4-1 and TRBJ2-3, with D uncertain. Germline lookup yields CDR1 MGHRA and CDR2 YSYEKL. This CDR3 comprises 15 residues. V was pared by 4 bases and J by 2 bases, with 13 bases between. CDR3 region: CASSPNDIDTDTQYF. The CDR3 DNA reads TGCGCCAGCAGCCCCAACGACATAGACACAGATACGCAGTATTTT.

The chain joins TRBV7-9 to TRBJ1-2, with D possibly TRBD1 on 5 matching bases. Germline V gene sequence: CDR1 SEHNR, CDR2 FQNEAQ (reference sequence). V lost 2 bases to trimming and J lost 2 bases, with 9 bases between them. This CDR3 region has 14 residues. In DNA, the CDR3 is TGTGCCAGCAGCTTACGGGGGACGAACTATGGCTACACCTTC. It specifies CASSLRGTNYGYTF.

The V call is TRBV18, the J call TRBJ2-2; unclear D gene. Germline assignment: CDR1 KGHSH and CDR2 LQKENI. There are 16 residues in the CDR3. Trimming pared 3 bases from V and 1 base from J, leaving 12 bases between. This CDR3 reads CASSPFGRLNTGELFF. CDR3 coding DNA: TGTGCCAGCTCACCGTTTGGCAGGTTGAACACCGGGGAGCTGTTTTTT.

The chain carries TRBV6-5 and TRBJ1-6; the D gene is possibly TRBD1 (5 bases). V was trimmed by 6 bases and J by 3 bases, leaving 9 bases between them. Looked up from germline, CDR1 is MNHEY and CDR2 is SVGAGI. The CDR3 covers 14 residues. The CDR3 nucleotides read TGTGCCAGCAGCGGGACCGTCTATAATTCACCCCTCCACTTT. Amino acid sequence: CASSGTVYNSPLHF.

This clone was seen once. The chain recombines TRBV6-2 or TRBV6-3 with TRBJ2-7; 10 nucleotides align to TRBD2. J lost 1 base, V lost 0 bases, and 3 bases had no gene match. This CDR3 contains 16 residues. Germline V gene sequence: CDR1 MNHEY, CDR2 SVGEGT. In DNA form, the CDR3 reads TGTGCCAGCAGTTACTCATCAGCGGGAGGGTCCTACGAGCAGTACTTC. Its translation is CASSYSSAGGSYEQYF.

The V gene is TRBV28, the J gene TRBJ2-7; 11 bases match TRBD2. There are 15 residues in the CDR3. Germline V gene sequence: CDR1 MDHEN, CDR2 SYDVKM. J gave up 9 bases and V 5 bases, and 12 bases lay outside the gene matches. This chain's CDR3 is CASSGSGRAGYGQYF. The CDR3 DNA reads TGTGCCAGCAGTGGTAGCGGGAGGGCGGGCTATGGGCAGTACTTC.

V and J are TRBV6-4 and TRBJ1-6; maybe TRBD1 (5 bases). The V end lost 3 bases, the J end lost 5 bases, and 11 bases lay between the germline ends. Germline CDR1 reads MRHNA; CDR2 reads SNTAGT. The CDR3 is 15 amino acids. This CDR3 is CASSEGQGDNSPLHF. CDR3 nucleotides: TGTGCCAGCAGTGAGGGGCAGGGAGATAATTCACCCCTCCACTTT.

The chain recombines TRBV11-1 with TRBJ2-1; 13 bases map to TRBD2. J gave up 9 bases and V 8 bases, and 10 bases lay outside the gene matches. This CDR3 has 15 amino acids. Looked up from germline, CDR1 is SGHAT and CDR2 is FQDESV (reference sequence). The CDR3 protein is CASLRTSGSYGEQFF. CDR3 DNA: TGTGCCAGCTTGAGGACTAGCGGGAGTTACGGTGAGCAGTTCTTC.

The CDR3 DNA follows: TGCGCCAGCAGCCAAGGTTACCAGGCCTCCTACGAGCAGTACTTC. Translating it yields CASSQGYQASYEQYF. The chain carries TRBV4-3 and TRBJ2-7, with unresolved D. V was clipped by 1 base and J by 0 bases, with 10 bases between them. Looked up from germline, CDR1 is LGHNA and CDR2 is YSLEER. This CDR3 has 15 residues.

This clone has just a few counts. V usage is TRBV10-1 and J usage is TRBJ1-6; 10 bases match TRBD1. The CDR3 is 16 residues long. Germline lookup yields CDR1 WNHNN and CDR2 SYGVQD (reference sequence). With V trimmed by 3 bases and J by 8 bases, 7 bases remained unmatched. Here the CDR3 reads CASSEGDRGRHSPLHF. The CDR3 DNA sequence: TGCGCCAGCAGTGAAGGGGACAGGGGACGACATTCACCCCTCCACTTT.